This T cell receptor (beta chain) was obtained from a study of blood T cell repertoires in COVID-19. As for the study in general: From T cells, B-cell-depleted T cells, or PBMCs came the material, which was cDNA or gDNA.

This study enrolled people aged about 18 to 90 from roughly 22 US geographic areas. The CDR3 is made up of 15 amino acids. The V gene lost 6 bases and the J gene lost 3 bases, with 17 bases spanning the gap. Germline assignment: CDR1 PRHDT and CDR2 FYEKMQ (reference sequence). In the original processing: Researchers report that nucleated cell counts were estimated from reference gene primer amplification. Profiling relied on immunoSEQ multiplex PCR, and the TCRdb table lists in-frame clones only, not all of them. The D gene and trimming were derived from the DNA, and the V and J assignments and clone size from that table. The profile shows about 150,000 clones, 84% of them singletons. This clone was seen a handful of times.

J is TRBJ1-1 and V is TRBV13; D may be TRBD1 (5 bases). The specimen sequenced was PBMCs or T cells enriched from blood (not recorded which). The clonotype originates from a man aged 50-59 years who had recovered from COVID-19. CDR3 coding DNA: TGTGCCAGCAGATGGCGGGGGGGAATTCACACTGAAGCTTTCTTT. It yields the protein CASRWRGGIHTEAFF.